The table lists the clone carrying this T cell receptor (beta chain) with a few counts. V was pared by 4 bases and J by 2 bases, with 12 bases between. From germline, CDR1 is SNHLY and CDR2 FYNNEI. The CDR3 totals 16 residues. The sample is drawn from a study of T cells in Graves' hyperthyroidism and ophthalmopathy. In the study overall: Blood from the periphery was taken at initial diagnosis, before any treatment.

Researchers barred patients who had uncontrolled infection, other autoimmune disease, pregnancy or lactation. Diagnoses used clinical symptoms, serum thyroxine and TRAb, thyroid ultrasound and orbital computed tomography. TCR beta CDR3 regions were amplified from RNA. Using the HTBI primer set, a first-round RT-PCR was run on the TCR CDR3. One entry per CDR3 protein results from TCRdb running MiXCR on the multiplex PCR reads. The table includes roughly 800,000 distinct CDR3 sequences, around 38% detected once. The sequence derives from a man between 18 and 29 years old with Graves' hyperthyroidism. Source material: blood. The chain uses TRBV2 and TRBJ1-6; maybe TRBD1 (5 bases). The CDR3 region is CASSASRGTYNSPLHF. The DNA for the CDR3 is TGTGCCAGCAGTGCCTCAAGGGGCACCTATAATTCACCCCTCCACTTT.